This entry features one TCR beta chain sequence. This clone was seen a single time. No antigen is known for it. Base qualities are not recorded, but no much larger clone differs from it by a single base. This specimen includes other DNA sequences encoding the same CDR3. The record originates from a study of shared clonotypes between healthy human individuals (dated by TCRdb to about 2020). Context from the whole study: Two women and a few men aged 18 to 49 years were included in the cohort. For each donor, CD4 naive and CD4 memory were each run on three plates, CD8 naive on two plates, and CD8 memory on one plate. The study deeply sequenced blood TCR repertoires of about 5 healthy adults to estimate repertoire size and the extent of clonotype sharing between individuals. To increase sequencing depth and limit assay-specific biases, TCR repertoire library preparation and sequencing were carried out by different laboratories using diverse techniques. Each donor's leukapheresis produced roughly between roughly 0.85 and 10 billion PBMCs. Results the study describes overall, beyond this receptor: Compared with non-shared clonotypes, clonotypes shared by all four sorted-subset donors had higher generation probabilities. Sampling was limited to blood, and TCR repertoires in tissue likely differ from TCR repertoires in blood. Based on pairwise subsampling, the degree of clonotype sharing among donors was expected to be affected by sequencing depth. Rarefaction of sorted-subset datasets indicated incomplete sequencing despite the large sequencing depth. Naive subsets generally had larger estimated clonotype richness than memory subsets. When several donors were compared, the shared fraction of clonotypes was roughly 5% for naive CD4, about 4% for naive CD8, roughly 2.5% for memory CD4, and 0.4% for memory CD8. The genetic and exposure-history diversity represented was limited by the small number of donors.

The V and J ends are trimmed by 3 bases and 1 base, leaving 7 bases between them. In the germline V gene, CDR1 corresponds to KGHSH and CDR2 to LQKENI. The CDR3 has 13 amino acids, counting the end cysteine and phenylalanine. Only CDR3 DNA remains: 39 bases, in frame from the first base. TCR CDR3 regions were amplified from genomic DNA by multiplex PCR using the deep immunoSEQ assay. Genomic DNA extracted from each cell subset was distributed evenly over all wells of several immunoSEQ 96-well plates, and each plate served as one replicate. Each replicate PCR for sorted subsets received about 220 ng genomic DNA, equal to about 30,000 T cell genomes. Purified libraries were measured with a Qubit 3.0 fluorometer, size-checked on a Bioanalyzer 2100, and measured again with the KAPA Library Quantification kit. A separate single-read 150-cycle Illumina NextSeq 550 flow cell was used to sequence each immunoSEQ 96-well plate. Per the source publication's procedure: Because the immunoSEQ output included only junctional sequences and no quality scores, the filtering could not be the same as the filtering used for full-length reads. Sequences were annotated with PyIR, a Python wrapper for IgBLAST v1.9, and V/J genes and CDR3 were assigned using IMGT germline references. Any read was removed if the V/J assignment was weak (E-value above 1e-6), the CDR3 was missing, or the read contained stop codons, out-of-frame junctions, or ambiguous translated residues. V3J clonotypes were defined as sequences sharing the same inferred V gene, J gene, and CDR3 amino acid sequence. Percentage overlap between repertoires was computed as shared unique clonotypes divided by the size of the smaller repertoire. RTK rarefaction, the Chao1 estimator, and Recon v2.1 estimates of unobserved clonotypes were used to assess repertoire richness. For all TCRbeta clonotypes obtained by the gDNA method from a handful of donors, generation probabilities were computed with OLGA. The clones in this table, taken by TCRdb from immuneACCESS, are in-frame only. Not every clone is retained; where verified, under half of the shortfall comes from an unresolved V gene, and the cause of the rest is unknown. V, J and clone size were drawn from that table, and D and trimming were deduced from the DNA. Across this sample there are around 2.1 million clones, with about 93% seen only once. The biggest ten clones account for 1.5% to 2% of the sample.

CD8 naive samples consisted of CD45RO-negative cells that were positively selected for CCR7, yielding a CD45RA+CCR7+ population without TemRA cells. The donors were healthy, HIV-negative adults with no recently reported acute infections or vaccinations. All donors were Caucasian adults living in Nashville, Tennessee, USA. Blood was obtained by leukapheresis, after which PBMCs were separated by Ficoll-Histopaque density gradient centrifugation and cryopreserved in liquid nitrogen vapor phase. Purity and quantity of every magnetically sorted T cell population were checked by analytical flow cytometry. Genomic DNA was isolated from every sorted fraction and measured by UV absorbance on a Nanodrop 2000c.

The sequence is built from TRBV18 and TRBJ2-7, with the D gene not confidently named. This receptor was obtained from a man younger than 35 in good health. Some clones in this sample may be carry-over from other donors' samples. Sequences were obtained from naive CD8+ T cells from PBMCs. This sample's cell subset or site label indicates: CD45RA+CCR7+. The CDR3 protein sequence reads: CASSPAGSYEQYF. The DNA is TGTGCCAGCTCACCCGCTGGATCCTACGAGCAGTACTTC.